Each of the 31 T cell receptor beta chains below was sequenced from the same sample in a study of tumor-infiltrating lymphocytes in primary liver carcinoma. TCR beta cDNA was made from around 460 ng total RNA with a constant-region primer. Library construction for TCR beta comprised three nested multiplex PCR rounds performed with slightly modified ARM-PCR. The first two PCR rounds used TRBV1-TRBV30 primers with a Cbeta primer, around 10 cycles each. From the multiplex PCR reads, TCRdb called clonotypes with MiXCR, one entry per CDR3 protein. The data hold about 50,000 distinct CDR3 sequences, with 60% to 80% observed a single time. Unsorted bulk tissue, roughly 19-33 mg of it, served as the source for co-extraction of RNA and DNA. Sample: liver tumor tissue from sampling region 5. This sample's subset: tumor region T5, tumor centre. The receptors stem from a man in his forties with primary liver carcinoma and hepatitis B virus infection.

For this clonotype: This could be a read error, since a much larger clone is one nucleotide away. The chain recombines TRBV7-7 with TRBJ2-1; D possibly matches TRBD1 or TRBD2 (6 bases each). V was cut by 5 bases and J by 9 bases, with 11 bases left in between. The CDR3 length is 12 residues. The germline V gene has CDR1 SSHAT and CDR2 FNYEAQ (reference sequence). The CDR3 DNA follows: TGTGCCAGCAGCCTAGGGGGAGGTGAGCAGTTCTTC. The encoded protein is CASSLGGGEQFF.

In DNA, the CDR3 is TGTGCCAGCGGCTACGGACAGGGTTTGGGCATTGAAGCTTTCTTT. Translating it yields CASGYGQGLGIEAFF. The rearrangement uses TRBV5-4 and TRBJ1-1; TRBD1 aligns across 8 bases. CDR1 SGHNT and CDR2 YYREEE come from the germline V gene (reference sequence). V shed 7 bases and J 7 bases; nucleotides not matched to a gene: 15. The CDR3 loop spans 15 amino acids.

On this clonotype: A much more abundant neighbour one base away suggests this may be a read error. The chain joins TRBV20-1 to TRBJ1-6; tentative D call: TRBD1 (5 bases). The CDR3 spans 13 residues. Germline V gives CDR1 DFQATT, CDR2 SNEGSKA (reference sequence). Here the CDR3 reads CIAGAGHNSPLHF. CDR3 nucleotide sequence: TGCATTGCCGGCGCGGGACATAATTCACCCCTCCACTTT.

This chain joins TRBV11-1 and TRBJ2-1, with D possibly being TRBD1 or TRBD2 (5 bases each). CDR3 size: 15 residues. V gave up 5 bases and J gave up 5 bases, with 16 bases separating them. The germline V gene has CDR1 SGHAT and CDR2 FQDESV (reference sequence). The CDR3 is CASSIQGPLDNEQFF. The CDR3 DNA reads TGTGCCAGCAGCATTCAGGGACCGCTCGACAATGAGCAGTTCTTC.

The rearrangement joins TRBV28 to TRBJ2-1; D remains unclear. Germline loops: CDR1 MDHEN, CDR2 SYDVKM. CDR3 length equals 15 residues. Trimming shortened V by 7 bases and J by 8 bases, and 21 bases separated the two germline ends. CDR3: CASNSSRKGKHEQFF. The CDR3 DNA reads as TGTGCCAGCAATTCCTCTCGGAAGGGAAAGCATGAGCAGTTCTTC.

By sample share, this clonotype is medium-sized. This chain joins TRBV6-5 and TRBJ2-1, with 14 bases aligning to TRBD2. The CDR3 has 17 amino acids. Trimming took 0 bases from V and 7 from J; bases not matched to a gene: 5. CDR1 is MNHEY and CDR2 is SVGAGI in the germline V gene. CDR3 bases: TGTGCCAGCAGTTACTCCGGGACTAGCGGGAGAGGGAATGAGCAGTTCTTC. Translated: CASSYSGTSGRGNEQFF.

Concerning this clonotype: A single base separates this from a much larger clone, so it may be a read error. V is TRBV2 and J is TRBJ1-1; unclear D gene. Trimming removed 6 bases from V and 2 bases from J, with 13 bases in between. The CDR3 consists of 14 residues. The germline gives CDR1 SNHLY, CDR2 FYNNEI. As DNA, the CDR3 is TGTGCCAGCAGGATACTCAGTGGTAACACTGAAGCTTTCTTT. Translation gives CASRILSGNTEAFF.

With respect to this clonotype: Sequence at one end of the junction differs from germline and may be a read error. The rearrangement uses TRBV11-1 and TRBJ2-6, with a possible D match to TRBD1 (5 bases). Germline lookup yields CDR1 SGHAT and CDR2 FQDESV (reference sequence). The CDR3 is made up of 14 amino acids. CDR3 region: CARSWNSGANVLAF. The CDR3 nucleotides are TGTGCCAGAAGCTGGAACTCTGGGGCCAACGTCCTTGCTTTC.

V gene TRBV12-3 or TRBV12-4 combines with J gene TRBJ2-1; 10 bases match TRBD1. The J segment lost 12 bases and the V segment lost 9 bases, leaving 14 bases of the junction unmatched. The CDR3 is 14 residues long. The DNA for the CDR3 is TGTGCCAGTTCCGGGACAGGGGTGGTTTTTGTGCAGTTCTTC. Translating gives CASSGTGVVFVQFF.

Turning to this clonotype: The junction does not match germline at one end; this may be a read error. J is TRBJ2-7 and V is TRBV11-2; D tentatively fits TRBD1 or TRBD2 (6 bases each). The CDR3 runs to 12 residues. In germline, CDR1 is SGHAT, CDR2 FQNNGV. CDR3 region: CASGSGGYEQYF. In nucleotides, the CDR3 is TGTGCCAGCGGTTCCGGGGGCTACGAACAGTACTTC.

The gene calls are TRBV6-2 or TRBV6-3 and TRBJ2-7; D could derive from TRBD1 or TRBD2 (5 bases each). Germline CDR1 MNHEY, CDR2 SVGEGT. The CDR3 loop spans 14 amino acids. CDR3 loop: CARSLRDGAHEQYF. The CDR3 DNA reads TGTGCTAGGAGCCTCCGGGACGGGGCCCACGAGCAGTACTTC.

Comment on this clonotype: The conserved phenylalanine or tryptophan normally closing the CDR3 is absent here, so this likely arose from a read error. The chain combines TRBV12-3 or TRBV12-4 with TRBJ1-5; the D gene is possibly TRBD1 (6 bases). The CDR3 consists of 14 residues. V was clipped by 6 bases and J by 3 bases, with 12 bases between them. Here the CDR3 DNA reads TGTGCCAGCAGCCAACAGGGAGACAATCAGCCCCAGCATTAT. Translating gives CASSQQGDNQPQHY.

The chain is built from TRBV6-2 or TRBV6-3 and TRBJ2-3; D assignment may be TRBD1 or TRBD2 (5 bases each). This CDR3 comprises 16 residues. V was shortened by 4 bases and J by 3 bases, with 17 bases between the two germline ends. The germline gives CDR1 MNHEY, CDR2 SVGEGT. The CDR3 region has the DNA TGTGCCAGCAGTTCCCTCGGGGCGACGAGTACAGATACGCAGTATTTT. It codes for CASSSLGATSTDTQYF.

With respect to this clonotype: One end of the junction varies from germline; a read error may be responsible. V and J are TRBV6-6 and TRBJ2-1; TRBD1 aligns across 7 bases. The CDR3 length is 11 residues. CDR1 is MNHNY, CDR2 SVGAGI, per germline (reference sequence). The CDR3 here is CASSAGGEEFF. In DNA form, the CDR3 reads TGTGCCAGCAGCGCAGGGGGTGAGGAGTTCTTC.

About this clonotype itself: A read error is likely, as this CDR3 ends without the conserved phenylalanine or tryptophan. The genes are TRBV12-3 or TRBV12-4 and TRBJ1-2; 7 bases agree with TRBD1. CDR3 length: 12 residues. In DNA form, the CDR3 reads TGTGCCAGCAGCATAGGGGGCTATGGTTACACCTTA. As protein: CASSIGGYGYTL.

As for this clonotype: A much larger clone differs from this one at a single base, so this may be a read error. J is TRBJ2-1 and V is TRBV28, with D perhaps TRBD1 (6 bases). CDR1 and CDR2 from the germline V gene are MDHEN and SYDVKM. The CDR3 contains 13 residues. CDR3 in amino acids: CASSLVGANDQFF. The CDR3 DNA reads TGTGCCAGCAGTTTAGTGGGGGCGAATGACCAGTTCTTC.

Comment on this clonotype: The junction departs from germline at one end; a sequencing error may be responsible. The chain joins TRBV5-6 to TRBJ2-1, with 10 bases matching TRBD2. Germline loops: CDR1 SGHDT, CDR2 YYEEEE. There are 16 residues in the CDR3. CDR3 bases: TGTGTCAGCAGCTTCCGATTAGCGGGGGGATACAATGAGCAATTCTTC. Protein: CVSSFRLAGGYNEQFF.

The chain combines TRBV5-1 with TRBJ2-5; unclear D gene. CDR1 and CDR2 (germline): SGHRS, YFSETQ. The CDR3 is made up of 14 amino acids. Between the trimmed V and J ends, which lost 4 bases and 1 base, there was a span of 11 bases. The DNA of the CDR3 is TGCGCCAGCAGCCCCTCGGCAGCCCAAGAGACCCAGTACTTC. Translating it yields CASSPSAAQETQYF.

This chain joins TRBV4-2 and TRBJ2-5; D assignment may be TRBD1 or TRBD2 (5 bases each). V lost 10 bases and J 4 bases, leaving 22 bases between the germline ends. The CDR3 is 15 amino acids. Germline V gives CDR1 LGHNA, CDR2 YNFKEQ. The DNA of the CDR3 is TGTGCCAATAGCCAAGAGGTCGGGACGGGAGAGACCCAGTACTTC. Translation gives CANSQEVGTGETQYF.

As concerns this clonotype: Compared with germline, one end of the junction differs, possibly owing to a read error. The chain uses TRBV6-6 and TRBJ1-1; maybe TRBD1 (6 bases). CDR3 length: 13 amino acids. Germline loops: CDR1 MNHNY, CDR2 SVGAGI (reference sequence). CDR3 nucleotide sequence: TGTGCCAGAAGCACAAGGGGGACTACTGAAGCTTCCTTT. Amino acid sequence: CARSTRGTTEASF.

This clonotype has at least ten counts. V and J are TRBV6-1 and TRBJ1-5, with 9 bases fitting TRBD1. CDR1 and CDR2 (germline): MNHNS, SASEGT. The ends lost 4 bases at V and 4 bases at J; junction bases unmatched: 5. This CDR3 is 15 amino acids long. The CDR3 is CASSVDRGWNQPQHF. The CDR3 DNA follows: TGTGCCAGCAGTGTGGACAGGGGCTGGAATCAGCCCCAGCATTTT.

Note on this clonotype: This CDR3 fails to terminate in the conserved phenylalanine or tryptophan, so it likely reflects a read error. The gene calls are TRBV11-2 and TRBJ2-5; D may be TRBD1 or TRBD2 (5 bases each). This CDR3 spans 18 amino acids. The germline CDR1 and CDR2 sequences are SGHAT and FQNNGV. This chain's CDR3 is CASSPSSIQGTGRETQYY. The CDR3 DNA reads TGTGCTAGCAGTCCTAGCTCAATCCAGGGTACTGGGCGGGAGACCCAGTACTAC.

With respect to this clonotype: The CDR3 does not end in the conserved phenylalanine or tryptophan, so this is likely a read error. The chain joins TRBV11-2 to TRBJ2-3; D is uncertain. Germline V CDR1 and CDR2: SGHAT, FQNNGV. This CDR3 has 17 amino acids. The DNA of the CDR3 is TGTGCCAGCAGCTTATTCGCGGCCGACGTCGGCACGGATACGCAGTATCTT. Encoded protein: CASSLFAADVGTDTQYL.

The chain uses TRBV6-1 and TRBJ1-5; D gene ambiguous. The ends were cut back, 4 bases at V and 5 bases at J, with 3 bases in the middle. This CDR3 comprises 11 residues. The V gene's germline CDR1 is MNHNS and CDR2 SASEGT. The DNA for the CDR3 is TGTGCCAGCAGTGCGGATCAGCCCCAGCATTTT. As protein: CASSADQPQHF.

With respect to this clonotype: A junction end diverges from the germline sequence, so it may reflect a read error. The chain joins TRBV11-3 to TRBJ1-5, with D perhaps matching TRBD1 (5 bases). Germline CDR1 and CDR2: SGHNT and YENEEA. The CDR3 covers 15 residues. DNA for the CDR3: TGTGCCAGCAGCTTAGATCTGGGGGTGCCACAGCCCCTGGATTTT. Translating gives CASSLDLGVPQPLDF.

This clonotype was detected ten times or more. This clone may be a read error of a much larger clone one base away. This chain connects TRBV28 to TRBJ2-2; D tentatively reads TRBD1 or TRBD2 (5 bases each). CDR1 is MDHEN and CDR2 is SYDVKM in the germline V gene. This CDR3 has 15 amino acids. CDR3 loop: CASSRTTENTGELLF. CDR3 nucleotides: TGTGCCAGCAGTCGAACGACAGAGAACACCGGGGAGCTGCTTTTT.

The chain joins TRBV24-1 to TRBJ2-7; unclear D gene. The CDR3 covers 13 residues. The ends were cut back, 7 bases at V and 0 bases at J, with 9 bases in the middle. The germline V gene has CDR1 KGHDR and CDR2 SFDVKD. CDR3 region: CATSNTTSYEQYF. CDR3 nucleotide sequence: TGTGCCACCAGCAACACGACCTCCTACGAGCAGTACTTC.

This rearrangement joins TRBV30 to TRBJ2-3; D gene uncertain. Germline V lookup: CDR1 GTSNPN, CDR2 SVGIG (reference sequence). This CDR3 is 13 amino acids long. CDR3 in amino acids: CAWVGKGTDTQYF. CDR3 nucleotides: TGTGCATGGGTGGGTAAGGGCACAGATACGCAGTATTTT.

This rearrangement joins TRBV11-1 to TRBJ2-3; D may be TRBD2 (5 bases). In germline, CDR1 is SGHAT, CDR2 FQDESV (reference sequence). V dropped 4 bases and J dropped 1 base, with 24 bases sitting between them. The CDR3 has 19 amino acids. As DNA, the CDR3 is TGTGCCAGCAGCTATGGGAGAAGCTCTATTGGAGCCCGCACAGATACGCAGTATTTT. Amino acids: CASSYGRSSIGARTDTQYF.

Concerning this clonotype itself: At one boundary the junction diverges from the germline segment, which might be a read error. The chain uses TRBV6-5 and TRBJ2-3; D may be TRBD2 (9 bases). Germline CDR1 reads MNHEY; CDR2 reads SVGAGI. The CDR3 covers 17 residues. The CDR3 nucleotides read TGTGCCAGCAGTTCACATCCCCTAAGCGGGGGGACAGGTACGCAGTATTTT. This translates into CASSSHPLSGGTGTQYF.

With regard to this clonotype: This likely comes from a read error, as the CDR3 has no conserved phenylalanine or tryptophan at its end. This chain's CDR3 is CARSPRHTATGLTQYL. CDR3 DNA sequence: TGTGCCAGGAGCCCTCGACACACGGCGACAGGGCTTACGCAGTATTTG. The chain has TRBV6-2 or TRBV6-3 and TRBJ2-3, with 7 bases fitting TRBD1. J lost 8 bases, V lost 9 bases, and 20 bases had no gene match. The CDR3 is 16 residues long. Germline V lookup: CDR1 MNHEY, CDR2 SVGEGT.